The 2 T cell receptor beta chains presented below share a single source sample, sequenced in a study of blood T cell repertoires in COVID-19. Method: immunoSEQ multiplex PCR; TCRdb's copy keeps in-frame clones and lacks some. The sample has over 95,000 clones, roughly 81% seen once. The sample comprised peripheral blood. The receptors were sampled from a human donor in a cohort sampled during active COVID-19.

This chain uses TRBV28 with TRBJ2-7; 9 bases fit TRBD1. After removal of 7 bases from V and 2 bases from J, the junction contained 6 bases not matched to a gene. This CDR3 is built from 14 residues. Germline CDR1 and CDR2: MDHEN and SYDVKM. CDR3 in DNA: TGTGCCAGCATCACCGGGACAGGGCCCTACGAGCAGTACTTC. Translating it yields CASITGTGPYEQYF.

The chain couples TRBV7-2 to TRBJ2-7, with 9 bases identical to TRBD1. This CDR3 comprises 15 residues. V dropped 3 bases and J dropped 4; count of bases not matched to a gene: 7. Germline values: CDR1 SGHTA, CDR2 FQGNSA. CDR3 bases: TGTGCCAGCAGCTTCGTACAGGGGGCTGGATACGAGCAGTACTTC. As protein: CASSFVQGAGYEQYF.